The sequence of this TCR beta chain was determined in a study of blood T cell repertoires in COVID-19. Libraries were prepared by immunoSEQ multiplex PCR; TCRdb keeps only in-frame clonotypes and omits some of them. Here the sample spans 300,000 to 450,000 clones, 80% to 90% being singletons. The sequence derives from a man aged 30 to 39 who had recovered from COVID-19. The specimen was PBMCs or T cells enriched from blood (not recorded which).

This CDR3 reads CASSLGGGRGEQFF. The CDR3, as DNA: TGTGCCAGCAGTTTAGGAGGGGGCCGAGGTGAGCAGTTCTTC. This chain links TRBV27 with TRBJ2-1; possible D gene TRBD1, 7 bases. Trimming took 2 bases from V and 9 from J, leaving 14 bases between them. This CDR3 contains 14 residues. Germline-derived CDR1 and CDR2 are MNHEY and SMNVEV (reference sequence).